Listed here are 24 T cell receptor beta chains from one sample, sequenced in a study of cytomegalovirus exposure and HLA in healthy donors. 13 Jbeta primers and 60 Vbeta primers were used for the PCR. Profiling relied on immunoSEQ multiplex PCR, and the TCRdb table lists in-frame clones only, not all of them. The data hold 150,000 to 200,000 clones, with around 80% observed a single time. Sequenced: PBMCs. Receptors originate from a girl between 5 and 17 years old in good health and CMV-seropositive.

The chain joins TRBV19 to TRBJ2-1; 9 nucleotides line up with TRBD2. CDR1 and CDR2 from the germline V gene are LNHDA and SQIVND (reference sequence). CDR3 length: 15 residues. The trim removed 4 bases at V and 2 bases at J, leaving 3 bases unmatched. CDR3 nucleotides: TGTGCCAGTAGTAGAGCGGGAGGACCCTACAATGAGCAGTTCTTC. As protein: CASSRAGGPYNEQFF.

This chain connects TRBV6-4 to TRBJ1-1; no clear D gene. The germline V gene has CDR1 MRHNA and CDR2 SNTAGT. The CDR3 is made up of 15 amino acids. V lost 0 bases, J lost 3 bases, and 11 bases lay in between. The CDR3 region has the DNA TGTGCCAGCAGTGACTCGATCCGGGTAGACACTGAAGCTTTCTTT. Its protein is CASSDSIRVDTEAFF.

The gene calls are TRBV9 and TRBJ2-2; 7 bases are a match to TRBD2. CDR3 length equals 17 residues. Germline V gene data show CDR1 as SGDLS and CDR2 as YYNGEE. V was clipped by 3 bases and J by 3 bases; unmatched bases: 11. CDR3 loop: CASSAPRGSGDTGELFF. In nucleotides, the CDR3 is TGTGCCAGCAGCGCCCCCCGGGGGAGCGGGGACACCGGGGAGCTGTTTTTT. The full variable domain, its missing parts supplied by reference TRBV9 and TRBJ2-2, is DSGVTQTPKHLITATGQRVTLRCSPRSGDLSVYWYQQSLDQGLQFLIQYYNGEERAKGNILERFSAQQFPDLHSELNLSSLELGDSALYFCASSAPRGSGDTGELFFGEGSRLTVL.

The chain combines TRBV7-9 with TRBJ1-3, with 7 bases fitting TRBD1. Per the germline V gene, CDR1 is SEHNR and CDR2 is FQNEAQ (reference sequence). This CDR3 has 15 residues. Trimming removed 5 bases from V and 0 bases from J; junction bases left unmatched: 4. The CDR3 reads CASSRGQISGNTIYF. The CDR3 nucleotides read TGTGCCAGCAGCAGGGGACAGATCTCTGGAAACACCATATATTTT.

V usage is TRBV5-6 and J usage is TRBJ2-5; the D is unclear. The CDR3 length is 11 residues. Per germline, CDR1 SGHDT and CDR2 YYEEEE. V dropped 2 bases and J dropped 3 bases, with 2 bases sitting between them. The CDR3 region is CASSFEETQYF. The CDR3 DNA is TGTGCCAGCAGCTTCGAAGAGACCCAGTACTTC.

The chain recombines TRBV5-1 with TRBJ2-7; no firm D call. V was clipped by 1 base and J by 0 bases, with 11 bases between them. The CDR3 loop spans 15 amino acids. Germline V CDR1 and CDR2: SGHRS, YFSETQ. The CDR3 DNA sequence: TGCGCCAGCAGCTTGAGCGCGCTATTCTCCTACGAGCAGTACTTC. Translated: CASSLSALFSYEQYF.

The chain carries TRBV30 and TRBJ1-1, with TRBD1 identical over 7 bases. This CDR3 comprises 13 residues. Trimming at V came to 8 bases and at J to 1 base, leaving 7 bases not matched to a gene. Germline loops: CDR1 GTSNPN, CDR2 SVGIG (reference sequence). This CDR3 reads CARTDRANTEAFF. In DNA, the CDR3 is TGTGCCCGAACCGACAGGGCGAACACTGAAGCTTTCTTT.

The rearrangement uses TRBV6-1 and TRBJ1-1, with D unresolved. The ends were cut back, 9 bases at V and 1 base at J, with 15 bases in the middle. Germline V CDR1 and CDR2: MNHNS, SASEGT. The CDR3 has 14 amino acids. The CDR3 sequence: CASLARLGNTEAFF. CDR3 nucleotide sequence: TGTGCCAGTCTCGCCCGCCTCGGGAACACTGAAGCTTTCTTT.

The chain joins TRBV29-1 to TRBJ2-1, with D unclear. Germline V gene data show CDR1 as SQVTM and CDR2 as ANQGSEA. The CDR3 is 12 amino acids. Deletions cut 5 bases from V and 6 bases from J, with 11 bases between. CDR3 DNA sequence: TGCAGCGTTCGGTCTTATGCCAATGAGCAGTTCTTC. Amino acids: CSVRSYANEQFF.

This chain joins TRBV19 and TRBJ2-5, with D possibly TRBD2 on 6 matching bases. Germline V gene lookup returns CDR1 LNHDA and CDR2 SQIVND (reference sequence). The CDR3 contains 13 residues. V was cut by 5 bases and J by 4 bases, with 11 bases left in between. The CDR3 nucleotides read TGTGCCAGTAGTGCAGGACTAATAGAGACCCAGTACTTC. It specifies CASSAGLIETQYF. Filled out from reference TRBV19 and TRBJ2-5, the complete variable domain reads DGGITQSPKYLFRKEGQNVTLSCEQNLNHDAMYWYRQDPGQGLRLIYYSQIVNDFQKGDIAEGYSVSREKKESFPLTVTSAQKNPTAFYLCASSAGLIETQYFGPGTRLLVL.

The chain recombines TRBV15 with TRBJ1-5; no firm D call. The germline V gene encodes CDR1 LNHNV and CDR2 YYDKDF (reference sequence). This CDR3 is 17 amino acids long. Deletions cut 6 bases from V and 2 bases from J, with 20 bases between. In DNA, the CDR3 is TGTGCCACCAGTTCGAGACCGGCGGGTTACGGCAATCAGCCCCAGCATTTT. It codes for CATSSRPAGYGNQPQHF.

The CDR3 loop reads CASSQDQERVNEQYF. The CDR3 nucleotides are TGTGCCAGCAGCCAAGATCAGGAGCGGGTTAACGAGCAGTACTTC. The chain carries TRBV4-2 and TRBJ2-7; tentative D call: TRBD2 (6 bases). V was cut by 0 bases and J by 5 bases, with 14 bases left in between. CDR1 and CDR2 (germline): LGHNA, YNFKEQ. CDR3 size: 15 residues.

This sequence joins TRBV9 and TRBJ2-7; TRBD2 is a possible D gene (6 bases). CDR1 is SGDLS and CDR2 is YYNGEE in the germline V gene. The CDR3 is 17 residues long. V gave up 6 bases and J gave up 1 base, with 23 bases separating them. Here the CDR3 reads CASNPGLAPKGSYEQYF. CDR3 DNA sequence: TGTGCCAGCAATCCGGGACTGGCTCCAAAGGGGTCCTACGAGCAGTACTTC.

The CDR3 DNA follows: TGTGCCAGCGGGACAGGGGTACACCTGAACACTGAAGCTTTCTTT. It specifies CASGTGVHLNTEAFF. This rearrangement joins TRBV6-1 to TRBJ1-1; 10 nucleotides agree with TRBD1. Trimming at V came to 8 bases and at J to 0 bases, leaving 6 bases not matched to a gene. Germline CDR1 is MNHNS and CDR2 is SASEGT. The CDR3 is 15 residues long.

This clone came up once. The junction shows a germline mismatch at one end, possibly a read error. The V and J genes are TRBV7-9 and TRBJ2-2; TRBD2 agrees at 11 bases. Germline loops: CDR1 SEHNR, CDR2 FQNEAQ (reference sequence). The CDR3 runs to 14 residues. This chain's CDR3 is CASSLAGGIGELFF. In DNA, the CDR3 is TGTGCCAGCAGCCTAGCGGGGGGTATCGGGGAGCTGTTTTTT. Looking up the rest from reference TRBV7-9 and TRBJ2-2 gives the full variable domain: DTGVSQNPRHKITKRGQNVTFRCDPISEHNRLYWYRQTLGQGPEFLTYFQNEAQLEKSRLLSDRFSAERPKGSFSTLEIQRTEQGDSAMYLCASSLAGGIGELFFGEGSRLTVL.

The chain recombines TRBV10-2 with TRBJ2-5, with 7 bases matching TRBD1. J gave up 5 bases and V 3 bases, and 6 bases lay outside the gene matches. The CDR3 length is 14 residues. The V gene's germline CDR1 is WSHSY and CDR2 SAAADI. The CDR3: CASSENRGWETQYF. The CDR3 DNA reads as TGCGCCAGCAGTGAAAACAGGGGCTGGGAGACCCAGTACTTC.

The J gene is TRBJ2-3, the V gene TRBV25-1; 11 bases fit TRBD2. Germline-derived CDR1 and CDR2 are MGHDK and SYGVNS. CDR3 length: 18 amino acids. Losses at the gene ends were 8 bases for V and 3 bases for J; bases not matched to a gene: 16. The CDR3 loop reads CASESDLLAGVRTDTQYF. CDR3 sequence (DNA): TGTGCCAGCGAGTCGGACCTACTAGCGGGAGTTAGGACAGATACGCAGTATTTT.

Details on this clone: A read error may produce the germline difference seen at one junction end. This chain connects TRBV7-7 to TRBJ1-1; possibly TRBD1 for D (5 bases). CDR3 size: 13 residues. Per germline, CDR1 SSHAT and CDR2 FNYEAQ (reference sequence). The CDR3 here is CASSSTVNTEAFF. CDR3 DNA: TGTGCTAGCAGCTCGACAGTGAACACTGAAGCTTTCTTT. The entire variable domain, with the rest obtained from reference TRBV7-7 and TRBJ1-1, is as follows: GAGVSQSPRYKVTKRGQDVTLRCDPISSHATLYWYQQALGQGPEFLTYFNYEAQPDKSGLPSDRFSAERPEGSISTLTIQRTEQRDSAMYRCASSSTVNTEAFFGQGTRLTVV.

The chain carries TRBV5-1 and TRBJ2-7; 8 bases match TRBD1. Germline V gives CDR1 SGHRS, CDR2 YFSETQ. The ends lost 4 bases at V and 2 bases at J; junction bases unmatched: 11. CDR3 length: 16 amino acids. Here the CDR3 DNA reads TGCGCCAGCAGCCTGACTGACAGGGGACGAACCTACGAGCAGTACTTC. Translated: CASSLTDRGRTYEQYF.

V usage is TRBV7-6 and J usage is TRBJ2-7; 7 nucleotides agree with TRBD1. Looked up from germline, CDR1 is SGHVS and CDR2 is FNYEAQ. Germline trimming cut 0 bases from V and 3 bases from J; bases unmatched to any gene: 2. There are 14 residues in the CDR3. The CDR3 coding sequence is TGTGCCAGCAGCTTAGCGGGACAGATCTACGAGCAGTACTTC. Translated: CASSLAGQIYEQYF.

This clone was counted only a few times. CDR3 region: CASSLTVGTLQETQYF. The DNA for the CDR3 is TGTGCCAGCAGTTTAACGGTGGGGACACTCCAAGAGACCCAGTACTTC. The chain recombines TRBV27 with TRBJ2-5, with a possible D match to TRBD1 (6 bases). V was trimmed by 2 bases and J by 1 base, leaving 14 bases between them. The CDR3 length is 16 residues. CDR1 and CDR2 (germline): MNHEY, SMNVEV (reference sequence).

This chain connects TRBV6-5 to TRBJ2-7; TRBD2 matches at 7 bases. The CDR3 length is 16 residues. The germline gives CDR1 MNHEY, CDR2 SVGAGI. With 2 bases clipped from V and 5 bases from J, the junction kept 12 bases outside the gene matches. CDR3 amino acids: CASSYVWAGAFHEQYF. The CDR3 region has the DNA TGTGCCAGCAGTTACGTGTGGGCGGGAGCGTTCCACGAGCAGTACTTC.

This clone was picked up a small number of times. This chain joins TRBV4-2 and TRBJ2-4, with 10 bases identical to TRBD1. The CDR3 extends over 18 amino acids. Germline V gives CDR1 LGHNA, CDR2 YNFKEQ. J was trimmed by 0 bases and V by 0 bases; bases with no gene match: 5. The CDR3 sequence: CASSQDVGQGVAKNIQYF. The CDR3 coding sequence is TGTGCCAGCAGCCAAGACGTCGGACAGGGGGTAGCCAAAAACATTCAGTACTTC.

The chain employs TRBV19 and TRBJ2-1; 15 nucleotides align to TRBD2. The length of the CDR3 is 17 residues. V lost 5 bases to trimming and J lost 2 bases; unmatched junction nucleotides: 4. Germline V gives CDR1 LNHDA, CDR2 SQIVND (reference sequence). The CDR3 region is CASSSRTSGRAYNEQFF. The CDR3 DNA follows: TGTGCCAGTAGTTCTAGGACTAGCGGGAGGGCCTACAATGAGCAGTTCTTC. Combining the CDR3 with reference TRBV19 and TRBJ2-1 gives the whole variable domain DGGITQSPKYLFRKEGQNVTLSCEQNLNHDAMYWYRQDPGQGLRLIYYSQIVNDFQKGDIAEGYSVSREKKESFPLTVTSAQKNPTAFYLCASSSRTSGRAYNEQFFGPGTRLTVL.